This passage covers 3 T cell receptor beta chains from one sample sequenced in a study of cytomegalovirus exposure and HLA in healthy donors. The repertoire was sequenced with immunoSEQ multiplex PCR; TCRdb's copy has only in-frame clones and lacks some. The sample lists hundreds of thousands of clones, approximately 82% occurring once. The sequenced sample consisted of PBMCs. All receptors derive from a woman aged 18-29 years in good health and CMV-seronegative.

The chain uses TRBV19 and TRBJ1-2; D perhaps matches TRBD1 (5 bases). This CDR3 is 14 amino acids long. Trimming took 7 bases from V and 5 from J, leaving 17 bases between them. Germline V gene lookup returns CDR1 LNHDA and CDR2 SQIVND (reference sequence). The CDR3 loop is CASTVSSGSYGYTF. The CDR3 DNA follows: TGTGCCAGTACCGTTTCCTCAGGGAGTTATGGCTACACCTTC.

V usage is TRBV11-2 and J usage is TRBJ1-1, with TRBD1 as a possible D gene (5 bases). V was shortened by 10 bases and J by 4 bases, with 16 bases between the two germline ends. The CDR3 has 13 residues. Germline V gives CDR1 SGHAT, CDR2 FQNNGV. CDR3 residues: CATGPGRGTEAFF. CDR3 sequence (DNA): TGTGCCACCGGGCCGGGGCGAGGCACTGAAGCTTTCTTT.

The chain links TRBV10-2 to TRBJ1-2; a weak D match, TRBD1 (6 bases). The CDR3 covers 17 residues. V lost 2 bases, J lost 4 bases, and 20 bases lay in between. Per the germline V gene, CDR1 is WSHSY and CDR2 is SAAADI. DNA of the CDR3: TGCGCCAGCAGTGAGAGGTCAGGGGCTACGAGATCCTATGGCTACACCTTC. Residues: CASSERSGATRSYGYTF.